A selection of T cell receptor beta chains follows, all from one sample in a study of T-cell memory formation after mild COVID-19. TCRdb re-analysed the 5' RACE reads in MiXCR, keeping a single row per CDR3 protein. The repertoire holds fewer than 400,000 distinct CDR3 sequences, with over 10% as singletons. The specimen was PBMCs or a T cell subset sorted from them (not recorded which). Receptors originate from a man younger than 35 who had mild COVID-19 (a few samples of this study predate the infection). Cell type and time point are not known. Each CDR3 is given with its conserved first and last residue. A D gene is named only where the DNA matches it firmly. Clone size appears in some rows only: once, few, many, or a class for an expanded clone.

j_gene | d_gene | abundance | len | v_gene | CDR3nt | CDR3aa
TRBJ1-5 | NA | few | 17 | TRBV6-5 | TGTGCCAGCAGTTACTCCTTTGGAGGGACAATCAATCAGCCCCAGCATTTT | CASSYSFGGTINQPQHF
TRBJ2-3 | TRBD2 | few | 14 | TRBV5-1 | TGCGCCAGCAGCCCGGTGGGTAGCGGGGATACGCAGTATTTT | CASSPVGSGDTQYF
TRBJ2-4 | TRBD2 | NA | 15 | TRBV20-1 | TGCAGTGCTAGACCACTAGCGGGGTATGAGGACATTCAGTACTTC | CSARPLAGYEDIQYF
TRBJ2-5 | NA | NA | 12 | TRBV9 | TGTGCCAGCAGCGTAGGACAGGCCGACCAGTACTTC | CASSVGQADQYF
TRBJ2-4 | NA | NA | 12 | TRBV6-6 | TGTGCCCTAACAGGTCCGGGAAACATTCAGTACTTC | CALTGPGNIQYF
TRBJ2-1 | NA | many | 15 | TRBV4-2 | TGTGCCAGCAGCCCCTTTGCTAGCCGGGACAATGAGCAGTTCTTC | CASSPFASRDNEQFF
TRBJ2-5 | NA | NA | 13 | TRBV11-2 | TGTGCCAGCTCTCCTTCGGTCCAAGAGACCCAGTACTTC | CASSPSVQETQYF
TRBJ2-1 | NA | NA | 14 | TRBV11-3 | TGTGCCAGCAAATTAGGCGACCACGACGATGAGCAGTTCTTC | CASKLGDHDDEQFF
TRBJ2-3 | TRBD2 | few | 16 | TRBV28 | TGTGCCAGCAGTGTAGCGGGGGCTCTGAGCACAGATACGCAGTATTTT | CASSVAGALSTDTQYF
TRBJ1-6 | TRBD1 | once | 14 | TRBV30 | TGTGCCTACAAGCCGGGACAGGGGATTTCACCCCTCCACTTT | CAYKPGQGISPLHF
TRBJ1-4 | TRBD1 | many | 11 | TRBV6-6 | TGTGCCAGCAGGGACAGGGGACAACTGTTTTTT | CASRDRGQLFF
TRBJ1-2 | NA | NA | 14 | TRBV6-5 | TGTGCCAGCAGTTATCGGCACAGCAACTATGGCTACACCTTC | CASSYRHSNYGYTF
TRBJ2-5 | NA | NA | 12 | TRBV14 | TGTGCCAGCAGCCAAGTTTCGGAGACCCAGTACTTC | CASSQVSETQYF
TRBJ1-2 | NA | once | 10 | TRBV28 | TGTGCCGCCGGGATATCTGGCTACACCTTC | CAAGISGYTF
TRBJ2-1 | NA | many | 12 | TRBV12-3/TRBV12-4 | TGTGCCAGCAGTTTATGGAGCGGGGAGCAGTTCTTC | CASSLWSGEQFF
TRBJ1-5 | TRBD1 | NA | 15 | TRBV12-3/TRBV12-4 | TGTGCCAGCAGAACCGGGACAGGGAGCAATCAGCCCCAGCATTTT | CASRTGTGSNQPQHF
TRBJ1-6 | NA | few | 15 | TRBV5-1 | TGCGCCAGCAGCTTGGTTGGGGGGGACAATTCACCCCTCCACTTT | CASSLVGGDNSPLHF
TRBJ2-5 | TRBD2 | few | 13 | TRBV3-1 | TGTGCTAGTCGTGGACTAGCCGTCGGGACCCAGTACTTC | CASRGLAVGTQYF
TRBJ2-6 | NA | NA | 20 | TRBV7-2 | TGTGCCAGCAGCTTAGCGCGAGGAGGGTTGGGCCCCAGGGGGGCCAACGTCCTGACTTTC | CASSLARGGLGPRGANVLTF
TRBJ1-2 | NA | NA | 12 | TRBV30 | TGTGCCTGGAAGAAGGGTTACTATGGCTACACCTTC | CAWKKGYYGYTF